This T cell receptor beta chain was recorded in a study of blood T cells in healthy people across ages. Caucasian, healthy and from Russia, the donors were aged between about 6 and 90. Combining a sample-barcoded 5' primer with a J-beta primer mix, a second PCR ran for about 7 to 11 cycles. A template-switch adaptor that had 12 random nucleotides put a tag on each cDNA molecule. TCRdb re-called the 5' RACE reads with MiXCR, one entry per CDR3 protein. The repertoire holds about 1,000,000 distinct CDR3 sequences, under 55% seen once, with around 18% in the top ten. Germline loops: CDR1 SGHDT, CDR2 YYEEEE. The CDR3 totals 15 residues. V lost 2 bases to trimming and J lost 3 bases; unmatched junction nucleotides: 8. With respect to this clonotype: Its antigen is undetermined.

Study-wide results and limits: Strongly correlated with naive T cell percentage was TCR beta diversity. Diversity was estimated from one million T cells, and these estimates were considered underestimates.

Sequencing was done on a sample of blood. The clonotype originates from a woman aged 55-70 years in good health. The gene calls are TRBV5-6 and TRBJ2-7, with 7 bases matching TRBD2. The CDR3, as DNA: TGTGCCAGCAGCTTCCGTGGGACTATCGGCTACGAGCAGTACTTC. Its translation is CASSFRGTIGYEQYF.